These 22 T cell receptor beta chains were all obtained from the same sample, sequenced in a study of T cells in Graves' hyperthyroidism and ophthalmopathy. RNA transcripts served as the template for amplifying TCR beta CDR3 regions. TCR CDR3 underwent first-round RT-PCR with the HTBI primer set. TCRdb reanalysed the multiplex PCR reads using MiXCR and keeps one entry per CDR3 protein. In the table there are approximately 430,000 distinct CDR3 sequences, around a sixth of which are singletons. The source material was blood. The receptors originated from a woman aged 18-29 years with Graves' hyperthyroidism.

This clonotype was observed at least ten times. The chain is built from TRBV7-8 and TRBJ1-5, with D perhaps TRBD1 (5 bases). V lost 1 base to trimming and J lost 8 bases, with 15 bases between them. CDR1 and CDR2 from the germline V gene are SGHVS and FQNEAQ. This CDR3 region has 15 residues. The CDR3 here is CASSLGPPRGKPQHF. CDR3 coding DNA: TGTGCCAGCAGCTTAGGACCGCCGCGGGGGAAGCCCCAGCATTTT.

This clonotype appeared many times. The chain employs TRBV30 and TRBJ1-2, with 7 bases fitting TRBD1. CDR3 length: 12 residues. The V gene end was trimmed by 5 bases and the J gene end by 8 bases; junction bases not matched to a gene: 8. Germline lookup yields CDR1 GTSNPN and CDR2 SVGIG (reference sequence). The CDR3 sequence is CAWELGQDGYTF. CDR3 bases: TGTGCCTGGGAACTAGGACAGGACGGCTACACCTTC.

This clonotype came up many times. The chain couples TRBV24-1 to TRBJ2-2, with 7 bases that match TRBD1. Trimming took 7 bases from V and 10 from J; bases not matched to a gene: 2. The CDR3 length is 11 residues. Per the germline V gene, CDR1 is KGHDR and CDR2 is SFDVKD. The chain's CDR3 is CATRDRAELFF. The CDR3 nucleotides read TGTGCCACCAGAGACAGGGCGGAGCTGTTTTTT.

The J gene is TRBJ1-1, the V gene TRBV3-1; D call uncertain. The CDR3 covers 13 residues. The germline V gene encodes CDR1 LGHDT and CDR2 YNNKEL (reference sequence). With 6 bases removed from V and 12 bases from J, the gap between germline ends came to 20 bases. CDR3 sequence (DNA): TGTGCCAGCAGTCAGACTGCACTCCAAGGCCCTTTCTTT. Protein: CASSQTALQGPFF.

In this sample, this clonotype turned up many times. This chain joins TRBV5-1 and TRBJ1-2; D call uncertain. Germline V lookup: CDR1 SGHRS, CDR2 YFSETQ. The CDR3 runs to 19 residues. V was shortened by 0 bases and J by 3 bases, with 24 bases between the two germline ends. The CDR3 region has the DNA TGCGCCAGCAGCTTGGCCCCTGTGGGCAGGAGTGGACCGCACTATGGCTACACCTTC. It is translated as CASSLAPVGRSGPHYGYTF.

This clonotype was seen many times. CDR3 nucleotide sequence: TGTGCCAGCAGTAGCCGGGACAGCTCCTACGAGCAGTACTTC. Translating gives CASSSRDSSYEQYF. The V gene is TRBV2, the J gene TRBJ2-7, with TRBD1 identical over 7 bases. The length of the CDR3 is 14 residues. The germline gives CDR1 SNHLY, CDR2 FYNNEI. V shed 5 bases, J shed 0 bases, and the junction held 4 bases outside the gene matches.

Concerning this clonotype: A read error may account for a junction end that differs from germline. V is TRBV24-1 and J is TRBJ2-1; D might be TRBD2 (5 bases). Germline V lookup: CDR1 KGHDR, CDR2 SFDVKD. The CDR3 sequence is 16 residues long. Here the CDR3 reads CATSDFFPSRYNGQFF. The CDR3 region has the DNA TGTGCCACCAGTGATTTTTTTCCTAGCCGCTACAATGGGCAGTTCTTC.

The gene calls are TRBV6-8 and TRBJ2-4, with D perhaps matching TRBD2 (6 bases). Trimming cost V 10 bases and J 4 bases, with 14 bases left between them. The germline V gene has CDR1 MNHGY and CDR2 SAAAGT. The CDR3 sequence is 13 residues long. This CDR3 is CATAREEKNIQYF. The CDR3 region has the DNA TGTGCCACGGCCAGGGAGGAAAAAAACATTCAGTACTTC.

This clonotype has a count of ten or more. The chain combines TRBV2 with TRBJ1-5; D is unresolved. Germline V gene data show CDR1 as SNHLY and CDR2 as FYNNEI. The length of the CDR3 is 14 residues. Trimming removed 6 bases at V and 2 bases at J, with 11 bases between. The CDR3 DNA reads TGTGCCAGCAGGGAGGGAAAGGGCAATCAGCCCCAGCATTTT. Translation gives CASREGKGNQPQHF.

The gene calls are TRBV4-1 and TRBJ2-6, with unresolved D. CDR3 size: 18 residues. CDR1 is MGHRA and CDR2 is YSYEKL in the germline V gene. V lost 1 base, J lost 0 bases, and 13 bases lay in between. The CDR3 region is CASSQVAKLSSGANVLTF. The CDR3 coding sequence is TGCGCCAGCAGCCAAGTCGCCAAACTGAGCTCTGGGGCCAACGTCCTGACTTTC.

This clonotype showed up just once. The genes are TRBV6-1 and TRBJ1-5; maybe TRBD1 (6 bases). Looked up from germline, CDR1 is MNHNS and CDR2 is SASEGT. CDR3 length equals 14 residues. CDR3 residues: CTSSPGTRNQPQHF. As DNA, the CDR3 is TGTACTAGCAGCCCCGGGACACGCAATCAGCCCCAGCATTTT.

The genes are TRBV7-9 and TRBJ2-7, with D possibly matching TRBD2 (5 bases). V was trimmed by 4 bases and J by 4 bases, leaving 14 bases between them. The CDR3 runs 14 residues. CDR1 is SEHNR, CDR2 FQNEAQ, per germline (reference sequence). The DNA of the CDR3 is TGTGCCAGCAGCTCCCCGGGGTTCCAGTACGAGCAGTACTTC. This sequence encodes CASSSPGFQYEQYF.

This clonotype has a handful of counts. The CDR3 DNA follows: TGTGCCAGCAGTCGGTCACTTGCCCAGCATTTT. This sequence encodes CASSRSLAQHF. V usage is TRBV12-3 or TRBV12-4 and J usage is TRBJ1-5, with D unclear. The CDR3 sequence is 11 residues long. V lost 5 bases, J lost 11 bases, and 10 bases lay in between.

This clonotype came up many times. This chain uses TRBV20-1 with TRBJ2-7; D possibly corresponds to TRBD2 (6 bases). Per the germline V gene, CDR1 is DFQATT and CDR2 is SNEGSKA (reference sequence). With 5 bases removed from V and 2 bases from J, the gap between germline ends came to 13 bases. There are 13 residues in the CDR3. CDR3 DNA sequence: TGCAGTGCTCGACGAGCGGGTACCTACGAGCAGTACTTC. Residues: CSARRAGTYEQYF.

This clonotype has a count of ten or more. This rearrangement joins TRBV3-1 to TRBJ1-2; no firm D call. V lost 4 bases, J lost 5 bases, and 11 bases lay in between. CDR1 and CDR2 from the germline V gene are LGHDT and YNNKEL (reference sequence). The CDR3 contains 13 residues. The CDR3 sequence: CASSLTHKYGYTF. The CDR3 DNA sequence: TGTGCCAGCAGCCTAACGCACAAGTATGGCTACACCTTC.

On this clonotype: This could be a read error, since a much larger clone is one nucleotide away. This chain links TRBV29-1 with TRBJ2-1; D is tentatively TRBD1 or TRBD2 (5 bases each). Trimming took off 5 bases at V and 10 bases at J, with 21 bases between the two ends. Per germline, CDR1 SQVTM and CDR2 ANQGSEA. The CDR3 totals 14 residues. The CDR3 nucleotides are TGCAGCGTTTGGTTGGGGGTCGCCGGGAACGAGCAGTTCTTC. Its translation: CSVWLGVAGNEQFF.

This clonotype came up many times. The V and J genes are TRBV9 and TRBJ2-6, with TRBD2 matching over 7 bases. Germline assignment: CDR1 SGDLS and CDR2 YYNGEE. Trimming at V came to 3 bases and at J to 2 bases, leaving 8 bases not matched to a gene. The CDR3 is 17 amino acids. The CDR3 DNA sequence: TGTGCCAGCAGCGCTGTGGGAGGGTCTGCTGGGGCCAACGTCCTGACTTTC. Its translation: CASSAVGGSAGANVLTF.

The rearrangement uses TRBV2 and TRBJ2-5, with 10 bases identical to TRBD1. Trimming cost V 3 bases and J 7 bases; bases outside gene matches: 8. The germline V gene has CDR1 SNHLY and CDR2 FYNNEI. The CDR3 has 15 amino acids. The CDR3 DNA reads TGTGCCAGCAGTGATTTGCGGACAGGGGGGGGGACCCAGTACTTC. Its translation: CASSDLRTGGGTQYF.

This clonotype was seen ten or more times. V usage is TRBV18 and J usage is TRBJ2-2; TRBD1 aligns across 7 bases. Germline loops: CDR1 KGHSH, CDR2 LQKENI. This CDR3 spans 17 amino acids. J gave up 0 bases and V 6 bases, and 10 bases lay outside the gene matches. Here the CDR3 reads CASSPTPGQTNTGELFF. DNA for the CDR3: TGTGCCAGCTCTCCTACGCCGGGACAGACGAACACCGGGGAGCTGTTTTTT.

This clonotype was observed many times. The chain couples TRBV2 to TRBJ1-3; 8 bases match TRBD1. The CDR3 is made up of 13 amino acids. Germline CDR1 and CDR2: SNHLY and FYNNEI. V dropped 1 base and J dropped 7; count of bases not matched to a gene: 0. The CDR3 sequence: CASSEGQGNTIYF. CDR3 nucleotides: TGTGCCAGCAGTGAAGGACAGGGGAACACCATATATTTT. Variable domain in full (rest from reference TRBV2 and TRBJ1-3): EPEVTQTPSHQVTQMGQEVILRCVPISNHLYFYWYRQILGQKVEFLVSFYNNEISEKSEIFDDQFSVERPDGSNFTLKIRSTKLEDSAMYFCASSEGQGNTIYFGEGSWLTVV.

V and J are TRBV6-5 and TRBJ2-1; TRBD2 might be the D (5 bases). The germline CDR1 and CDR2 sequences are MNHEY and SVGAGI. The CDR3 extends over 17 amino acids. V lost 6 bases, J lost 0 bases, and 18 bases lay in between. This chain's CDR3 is CASRLRVSVSSYNEQFF. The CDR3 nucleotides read TGTGCCAGCAGGTTACGGGTTAGCGTTAGCTCCTACAATGAGCAGTTCTTC.

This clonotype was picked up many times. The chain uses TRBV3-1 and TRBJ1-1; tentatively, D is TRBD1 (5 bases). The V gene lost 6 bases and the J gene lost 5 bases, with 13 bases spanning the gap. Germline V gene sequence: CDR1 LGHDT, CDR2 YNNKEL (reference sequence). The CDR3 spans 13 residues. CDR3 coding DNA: TGTGCCAGCAGTCCGGGACGCCAAACTGAAGCTTTCTTT. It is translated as CASSPGRQTEAFF. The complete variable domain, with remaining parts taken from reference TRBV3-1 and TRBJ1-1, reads DTAVSQTPKYLVTQMGNDKSIKCEQNLGHDTMYWYKQDSKKFLKIMFSYNNKELIINETVPNRFSPKSPDKAHLNLHINSLELGDSAVYFCASSPGRQTEAFFGQGTRLTVV.